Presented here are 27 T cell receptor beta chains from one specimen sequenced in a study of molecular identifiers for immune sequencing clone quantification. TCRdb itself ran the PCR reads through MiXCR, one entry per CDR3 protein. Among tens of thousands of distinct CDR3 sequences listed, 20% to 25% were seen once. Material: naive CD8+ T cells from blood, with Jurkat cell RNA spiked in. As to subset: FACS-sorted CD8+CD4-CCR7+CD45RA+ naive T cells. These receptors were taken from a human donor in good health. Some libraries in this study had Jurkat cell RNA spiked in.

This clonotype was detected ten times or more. This CDR3 is CASSVGNTIYF. The DNA of the CDR3 is TGTGCCAGCAGCGTTGGAAACACCATATATTTT. This chain uses TRBV5-6 with TRBJ1-3; D ambiguous. The CDR3 is 11 residues long. Germline CDR1 reads SGHDT; CDR2 reads YYEEEE. Trimming removed 4 bases from V and 3 bases from J, with 2 bases in between.

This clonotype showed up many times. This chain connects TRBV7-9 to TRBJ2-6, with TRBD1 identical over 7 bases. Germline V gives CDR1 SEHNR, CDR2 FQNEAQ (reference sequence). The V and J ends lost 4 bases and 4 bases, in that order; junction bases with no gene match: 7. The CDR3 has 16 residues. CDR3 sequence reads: CASSSSDRAGANVLTF. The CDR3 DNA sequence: TGTGCCAGCAGCTCGTCAGACAGGGCCGGGGCCAACGTCCTGACTTTC.

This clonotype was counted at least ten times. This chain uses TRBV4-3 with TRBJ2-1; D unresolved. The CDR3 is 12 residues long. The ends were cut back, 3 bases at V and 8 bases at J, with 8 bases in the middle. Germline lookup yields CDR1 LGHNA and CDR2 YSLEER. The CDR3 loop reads CASSHEADEQFF. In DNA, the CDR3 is TGCGCCAGCAGCCACGAAGCCGATGAGCAGTTCTTC.

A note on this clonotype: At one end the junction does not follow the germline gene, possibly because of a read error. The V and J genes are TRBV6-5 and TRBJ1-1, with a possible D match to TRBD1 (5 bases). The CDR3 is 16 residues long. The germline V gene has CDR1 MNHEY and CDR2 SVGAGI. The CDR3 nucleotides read TGTGCCAGCAGCGCCGAGGTGGGGGTGGTGAGGACTGAAGCTTACTTT. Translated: CASSAEVGVVRTEAYF.

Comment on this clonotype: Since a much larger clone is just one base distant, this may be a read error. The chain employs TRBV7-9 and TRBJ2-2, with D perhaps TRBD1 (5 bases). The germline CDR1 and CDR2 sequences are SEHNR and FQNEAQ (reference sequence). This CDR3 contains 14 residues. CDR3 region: CTSSLVEGAGELFF. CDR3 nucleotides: TGTACCAGCAGCTTAGTCGAAGGGGCCGGGGAGCTGTTTTTT. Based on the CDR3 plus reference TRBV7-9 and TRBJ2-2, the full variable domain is DTGVSQNPRHKITKRGQNVTFRCDPISEHNRLYWYRQTLGQGPEFLTYFQNEAQLEKSRLLSDRFSAERPKGSFSTLEIQRTEQGDSAMYLCTSSLVEGAGELFFGEGSRLTVL.

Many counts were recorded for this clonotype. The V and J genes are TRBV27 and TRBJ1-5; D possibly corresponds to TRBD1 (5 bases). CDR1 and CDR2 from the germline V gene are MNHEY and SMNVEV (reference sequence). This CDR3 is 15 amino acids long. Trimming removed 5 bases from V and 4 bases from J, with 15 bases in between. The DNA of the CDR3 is TGTGCCAGCAGTCTTGCGTTACAGGAGAATCAGCCCCAGCATTTT. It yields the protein CASSLALQENQPQHF.

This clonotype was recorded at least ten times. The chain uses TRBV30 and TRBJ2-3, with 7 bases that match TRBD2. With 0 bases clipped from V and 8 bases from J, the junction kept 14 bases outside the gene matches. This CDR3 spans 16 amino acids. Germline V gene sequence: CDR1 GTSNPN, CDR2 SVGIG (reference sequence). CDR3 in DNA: TGTGCCTGGAGTGTCCTCCTCGTGGGAGGGCCTGGTACGCAGTATTTT. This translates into CAWSVLLVGGPGTQYF.

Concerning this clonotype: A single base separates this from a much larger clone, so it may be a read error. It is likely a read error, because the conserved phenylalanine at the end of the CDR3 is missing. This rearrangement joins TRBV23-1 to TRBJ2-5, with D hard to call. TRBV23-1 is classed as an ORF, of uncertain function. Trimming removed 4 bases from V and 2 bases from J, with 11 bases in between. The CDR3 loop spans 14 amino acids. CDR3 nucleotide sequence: TGCGCCAGCAGTCCCGTCGGCGGACAAGAGACCCAGTACTCC. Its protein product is CASSPVGGQETQYS.

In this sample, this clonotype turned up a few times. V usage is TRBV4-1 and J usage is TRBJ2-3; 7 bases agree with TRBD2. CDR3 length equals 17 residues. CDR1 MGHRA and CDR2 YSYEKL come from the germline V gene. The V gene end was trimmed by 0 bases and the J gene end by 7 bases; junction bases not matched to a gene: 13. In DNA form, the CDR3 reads TGCGCCAGCAGCCAAGACACGCTAGCGGCTCAGACTAATACGCAGTATTTT. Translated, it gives CASSQDTLAAQTNTQYF.

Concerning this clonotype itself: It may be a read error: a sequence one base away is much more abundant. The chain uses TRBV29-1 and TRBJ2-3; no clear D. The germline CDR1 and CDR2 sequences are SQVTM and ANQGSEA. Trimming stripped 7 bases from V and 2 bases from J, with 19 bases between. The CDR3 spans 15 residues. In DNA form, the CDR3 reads TGCAGCGCCTCCGTCGGGCTAGTCGTCACAGATACGCAGTATTTT. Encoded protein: CSASVGLVVTDTQYF.

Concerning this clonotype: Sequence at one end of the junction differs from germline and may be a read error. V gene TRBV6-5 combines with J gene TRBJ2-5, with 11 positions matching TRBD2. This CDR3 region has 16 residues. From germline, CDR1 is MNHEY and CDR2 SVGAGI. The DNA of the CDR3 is TGTGCCAGCGGTTACTCGAGTCCTAGCGGGGGGCTCCCCCAGTACTTC. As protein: CASGYSSPSGGLPQYF.

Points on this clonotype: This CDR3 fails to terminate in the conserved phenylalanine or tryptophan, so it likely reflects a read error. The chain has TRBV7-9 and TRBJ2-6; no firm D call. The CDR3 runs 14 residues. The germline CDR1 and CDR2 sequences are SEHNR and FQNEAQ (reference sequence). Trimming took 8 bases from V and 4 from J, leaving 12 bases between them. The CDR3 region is CASPEVNGANVLTL. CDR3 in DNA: TGTGCCAGCCCTGAGGTGAACGGGGCCAACGTCCTGACTTTA.

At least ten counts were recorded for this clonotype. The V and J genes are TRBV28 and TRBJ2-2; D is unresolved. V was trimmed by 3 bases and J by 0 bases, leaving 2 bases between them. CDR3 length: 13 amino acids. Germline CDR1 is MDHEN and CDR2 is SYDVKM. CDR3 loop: CASSLTNTGELFF. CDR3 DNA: TGTGCCAGCAGTTTGACGAACACCGGGGAGCTGTTTTTT.

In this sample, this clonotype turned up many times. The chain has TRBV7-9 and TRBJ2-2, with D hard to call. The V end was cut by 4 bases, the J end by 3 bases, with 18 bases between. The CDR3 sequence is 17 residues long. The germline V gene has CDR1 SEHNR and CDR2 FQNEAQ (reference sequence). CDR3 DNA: TGTGCCAGCAGCTCCCCTCGGGCCCATCGAGACACCGGGGAGCTGTTTTTT. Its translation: CASSSPRAHRDTGELFF. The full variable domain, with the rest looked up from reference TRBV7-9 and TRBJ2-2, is DTGVSQNPRHKITKRGQNVTFRCDPISEHNRLYWYRQTLGQGPEFLTYFQNEAQLEKSRLLSDRFSAERPKGSFSTLEIQRTEQGDSAMYLCASSSPRAHRDTGELFFGEGSRLTVL.

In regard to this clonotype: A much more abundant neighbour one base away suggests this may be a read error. The CDR3 region is CASSRWAGGQETQYF. CDR3 nucleotides: TGCGCCAGCAGCAGATGGGCCGGGGGGCAAGAGACCCAGTACTTC. V and J are TRBV5-1 and TRBJ2-5, with TRBD2 identical over 7 bases. This CDR3 has 15 amino acids. The junction had 8 bases not matched to a gene; V was cut back by 4 bases and J by 2 bases. Germline V gene lookup returns CDR1 SGHRS and CDR2 YFSETQ.

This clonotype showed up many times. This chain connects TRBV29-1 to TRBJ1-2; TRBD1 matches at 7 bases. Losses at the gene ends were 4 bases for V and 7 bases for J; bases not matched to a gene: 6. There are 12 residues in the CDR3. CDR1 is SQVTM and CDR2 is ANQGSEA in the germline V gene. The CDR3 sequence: CSVGIGGSGYTF. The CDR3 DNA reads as TGCAGCGTTGGCATAGGGGGCTCTGGCTACACCTTC.

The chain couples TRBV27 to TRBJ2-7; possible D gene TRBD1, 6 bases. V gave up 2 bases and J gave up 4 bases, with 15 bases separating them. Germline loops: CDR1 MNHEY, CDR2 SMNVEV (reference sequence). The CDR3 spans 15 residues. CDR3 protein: CASSLVGHPIYEQYF. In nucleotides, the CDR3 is TGTGCCAGCAGTTTAGTGGGACACCCGATATACGAGCAGTACTTC.

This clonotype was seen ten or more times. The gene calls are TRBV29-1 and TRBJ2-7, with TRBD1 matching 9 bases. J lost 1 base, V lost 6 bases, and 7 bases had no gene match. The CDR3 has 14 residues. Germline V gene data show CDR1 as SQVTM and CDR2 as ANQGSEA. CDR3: CSVEDRGHSYEQYF. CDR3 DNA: TGCAGCGTCGAGGACAGGGGACATTCCTACGAGCAGTACTTC.

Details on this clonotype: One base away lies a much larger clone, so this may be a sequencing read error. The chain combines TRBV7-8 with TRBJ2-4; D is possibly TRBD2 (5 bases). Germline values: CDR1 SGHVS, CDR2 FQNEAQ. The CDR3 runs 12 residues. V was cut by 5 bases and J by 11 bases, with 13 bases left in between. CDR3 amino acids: CASSPAAGFQYF. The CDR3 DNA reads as TGTGCCAGCAGCCCCGCGGCGGGTTTTCAGTACTTC.

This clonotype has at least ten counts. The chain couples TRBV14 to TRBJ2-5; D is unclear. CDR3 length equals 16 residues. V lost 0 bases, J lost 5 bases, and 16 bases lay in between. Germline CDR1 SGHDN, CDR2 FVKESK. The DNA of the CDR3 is TGTGCCAGCAGCCAAGACCCTCCTGGACCTTCGGAGACCCAGTACTTC. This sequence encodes CASSQDPPGPSETQYF.

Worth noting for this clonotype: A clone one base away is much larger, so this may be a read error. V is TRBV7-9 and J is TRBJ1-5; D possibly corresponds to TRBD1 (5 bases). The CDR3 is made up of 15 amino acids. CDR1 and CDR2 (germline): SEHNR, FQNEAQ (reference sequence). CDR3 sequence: CASSSSTLRDQPPHF. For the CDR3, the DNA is TGTGCCAGCAGCTCTAGCACCCTCAGGGACCAGCCCCCGCATTTT.

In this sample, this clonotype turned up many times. The CDR3 loop is CASSYTPAGVQETQYF. The DNA of the CDR3 is TGTGCCAGCAGTTACACCCCAGCGGGGGTCCAAGAGACCCAGTACTTC. The chain uses TRBV6-6 and TRBJ2-5; 8 bases map to TRBD2. The CDR3 is made up of 16 amino acids. Germline loops: CDR1 MNHNY, CDR2 SVGAGI (reference sequence). Trimming took 2 bases from V and 1 from J; bases not matched to a gene: 6.

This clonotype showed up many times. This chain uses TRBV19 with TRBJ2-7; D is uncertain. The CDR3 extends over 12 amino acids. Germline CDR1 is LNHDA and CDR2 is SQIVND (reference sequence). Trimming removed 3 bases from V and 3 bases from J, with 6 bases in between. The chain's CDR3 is CASSMNVYEQYF. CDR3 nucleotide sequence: TGTGCCAGTAGTATGAACGTCTACGAGCAGTACTTC.

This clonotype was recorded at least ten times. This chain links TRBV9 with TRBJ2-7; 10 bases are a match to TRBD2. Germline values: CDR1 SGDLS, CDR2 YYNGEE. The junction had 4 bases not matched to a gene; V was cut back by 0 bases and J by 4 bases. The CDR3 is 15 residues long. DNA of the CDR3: TGTGCCAGCAGCGTAGGGGCTAGCGGGAGTTACGAGCAGTACTTC. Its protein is CASSVGASGSYEQYF.

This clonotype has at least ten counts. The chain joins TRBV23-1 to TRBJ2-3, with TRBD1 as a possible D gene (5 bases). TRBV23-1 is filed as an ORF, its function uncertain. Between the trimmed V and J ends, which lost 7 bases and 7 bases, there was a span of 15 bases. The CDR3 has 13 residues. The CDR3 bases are TGCGCCAGCAAAGGGGAACTGGCGAATACGCAGTATTTT. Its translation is CASKGELANTQYF.

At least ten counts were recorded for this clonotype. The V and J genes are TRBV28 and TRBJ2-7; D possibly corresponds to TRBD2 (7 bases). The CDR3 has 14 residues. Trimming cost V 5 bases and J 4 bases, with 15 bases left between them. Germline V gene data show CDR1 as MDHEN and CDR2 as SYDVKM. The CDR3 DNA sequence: TGTGCCAGCAGTCTAGCGGAAAGGGGGTACGAGCAGTACTTC. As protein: CASSLAERGYEQYF.

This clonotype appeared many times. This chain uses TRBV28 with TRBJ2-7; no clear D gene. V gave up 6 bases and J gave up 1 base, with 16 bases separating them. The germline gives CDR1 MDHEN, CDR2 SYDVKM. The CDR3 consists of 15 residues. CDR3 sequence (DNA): TGTGCCAGCAGCCCCCCCGGGTTGGGGTCCTACGAGCAGTACTTC. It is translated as CASSPPGLGSYEQYF.